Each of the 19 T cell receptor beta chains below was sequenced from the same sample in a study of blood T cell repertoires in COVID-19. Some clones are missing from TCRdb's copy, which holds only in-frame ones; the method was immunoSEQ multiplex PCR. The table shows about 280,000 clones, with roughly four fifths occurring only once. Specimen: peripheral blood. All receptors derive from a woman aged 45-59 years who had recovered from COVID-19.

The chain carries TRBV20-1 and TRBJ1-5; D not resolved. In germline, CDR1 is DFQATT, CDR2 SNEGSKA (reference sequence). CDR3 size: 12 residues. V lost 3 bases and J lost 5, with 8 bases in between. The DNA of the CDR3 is TGCAGTGCTAGTGGGCTCCATCAGCCCCAGCATTTT. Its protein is CSASGLHQPQHF.

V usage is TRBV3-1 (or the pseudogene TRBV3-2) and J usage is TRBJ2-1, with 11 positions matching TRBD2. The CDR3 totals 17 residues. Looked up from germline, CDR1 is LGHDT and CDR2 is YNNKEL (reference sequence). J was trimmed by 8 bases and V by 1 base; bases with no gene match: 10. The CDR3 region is CASSQGSSSGGWDEQFF. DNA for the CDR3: TGTGCCAGCAGCCAAGGGTCTTCTAGCGGGGGGTGGGATGAGCAGTTCTTC.

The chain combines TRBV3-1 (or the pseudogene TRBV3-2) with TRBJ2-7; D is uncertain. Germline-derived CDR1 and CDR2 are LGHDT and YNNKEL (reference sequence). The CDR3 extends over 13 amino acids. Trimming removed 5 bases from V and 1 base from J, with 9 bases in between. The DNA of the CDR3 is TGTGCCAGCAGCACCCCCCGGTCCTACGAGCAGTACTTC. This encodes CASSTPRSYEQYF.

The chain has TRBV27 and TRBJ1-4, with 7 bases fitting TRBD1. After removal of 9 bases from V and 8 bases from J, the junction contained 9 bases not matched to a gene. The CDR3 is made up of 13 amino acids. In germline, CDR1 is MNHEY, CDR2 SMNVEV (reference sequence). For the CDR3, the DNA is TGTGCCAGTGCTAGGGGGCGGTGGGAAAAACTGTTTTTT. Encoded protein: CASARGRWEKLFF.

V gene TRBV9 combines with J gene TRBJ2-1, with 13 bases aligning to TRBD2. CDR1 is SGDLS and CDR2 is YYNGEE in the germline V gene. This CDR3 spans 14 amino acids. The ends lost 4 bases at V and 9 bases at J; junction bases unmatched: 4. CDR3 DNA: TGTGCCAGCAGCCCCCGGACTAGCGGGGGTGAGCAGTTCTTC. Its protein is CASSPRTSGGEQFF.

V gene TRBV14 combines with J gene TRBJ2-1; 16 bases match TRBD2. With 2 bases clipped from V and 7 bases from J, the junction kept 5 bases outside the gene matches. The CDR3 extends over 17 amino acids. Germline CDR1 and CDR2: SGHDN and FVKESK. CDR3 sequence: CASSQPGTSGGENEQFF. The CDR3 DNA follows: TGTGCCAGCAGCCAACCAGGGACTAGCGGGGGGGAAAATGAGCAGTTCTTC.

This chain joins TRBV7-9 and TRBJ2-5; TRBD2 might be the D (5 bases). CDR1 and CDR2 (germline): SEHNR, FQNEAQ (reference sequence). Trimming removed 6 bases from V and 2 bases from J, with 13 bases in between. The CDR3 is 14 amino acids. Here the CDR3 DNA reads TGTGCCAGCAGTTCAGACTACGCGCAAGAGACCCAGTACTTC. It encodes CASSSDYAQETQYF.

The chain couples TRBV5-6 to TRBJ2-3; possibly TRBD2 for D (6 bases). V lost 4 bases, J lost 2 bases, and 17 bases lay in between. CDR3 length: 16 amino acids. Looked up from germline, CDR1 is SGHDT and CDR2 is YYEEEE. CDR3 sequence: CASSKRTTHLTDTQYF. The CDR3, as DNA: TGTGCCAGCAGCAAACGGACTACTCACCTCACAGATACGCAGTATTTT.

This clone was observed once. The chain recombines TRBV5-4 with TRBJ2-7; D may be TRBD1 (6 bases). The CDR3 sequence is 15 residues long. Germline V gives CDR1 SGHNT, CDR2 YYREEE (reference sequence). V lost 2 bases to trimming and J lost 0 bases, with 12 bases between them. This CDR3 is CASSLQGKSSYEQYF. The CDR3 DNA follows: TGTGCCAGCAGCTTACAGGGAAAGAGCTCCTACGAGCAGTACTTC. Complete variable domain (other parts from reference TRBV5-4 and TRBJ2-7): ETGVTQSPTHLIKTRGQQVTLRCSSQSGHNTVSWYQQALGQGPQFIFQYYREEENGRGNFPPRFSGLQFPNYSSELNVNALELDDSALYLCASSLQGKSSYEQYFGPGTRLTVT.

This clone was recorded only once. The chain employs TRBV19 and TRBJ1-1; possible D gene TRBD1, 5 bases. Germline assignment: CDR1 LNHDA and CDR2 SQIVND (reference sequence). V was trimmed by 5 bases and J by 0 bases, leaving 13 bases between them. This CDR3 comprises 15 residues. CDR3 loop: CASSHLVDMNTEAFF. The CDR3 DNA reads TGTGCCAGTAGTCACTTGGTGGACATGAACACTGAAGCTTTCTTT. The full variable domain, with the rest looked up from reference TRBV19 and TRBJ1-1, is DGGITQSPKYLFRKEGQNVTLSCEQNLNHDAMYWYRQDPGQGLRLIYYSQIVNDFQKGDIAEGYSVSREKKESFPLTVTSAQKNPTAFYLCASSHLVDMNTEAFFGQGTRLTVV.

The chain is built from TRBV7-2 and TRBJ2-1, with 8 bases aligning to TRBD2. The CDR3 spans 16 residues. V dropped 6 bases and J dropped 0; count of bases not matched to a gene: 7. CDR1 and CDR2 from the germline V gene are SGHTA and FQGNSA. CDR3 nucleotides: TGTGCCAGCAGTATTAGCGGGACAAGCTCCTACAATGAGCAGTTCTTC. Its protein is CASSISGTSSYNEQFF.

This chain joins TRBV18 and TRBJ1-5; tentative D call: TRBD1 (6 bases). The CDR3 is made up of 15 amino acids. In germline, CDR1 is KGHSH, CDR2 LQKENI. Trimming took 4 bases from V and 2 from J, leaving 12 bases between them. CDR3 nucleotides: TGTGCCAGCTCACTCGGCTCAGGGGGCAATCAGCCCCAGCATTTT. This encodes CASSLGSGGNQPQHF.

The CDR3 DNA follows: TGTGCCAGCAGCCCCGGACAGGGTTATGGCTACACCTTC. It codes for CASSPGQGYGYTF. V and J are TRBV7-9 and TRBJ1-2; 8 bases align to TRBD1. Germline V gene lookup returns CDR1 SEHNR and CDR2 FQNEAQ (reference sequence). The CDR3 is made up of 13 amino acids. Trimming at V came to 5 bases and at J to 5 bases, leaving 4 bases not matched to a gene.

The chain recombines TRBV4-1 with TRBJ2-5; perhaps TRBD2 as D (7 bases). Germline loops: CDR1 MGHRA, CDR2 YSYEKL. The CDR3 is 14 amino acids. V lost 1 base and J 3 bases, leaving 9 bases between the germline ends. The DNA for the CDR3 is TGCGCCAGCAGCCAAGTAGGGGGGGAAGAGACCCAGTACTTC. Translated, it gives CASSQVGGEETQYF.

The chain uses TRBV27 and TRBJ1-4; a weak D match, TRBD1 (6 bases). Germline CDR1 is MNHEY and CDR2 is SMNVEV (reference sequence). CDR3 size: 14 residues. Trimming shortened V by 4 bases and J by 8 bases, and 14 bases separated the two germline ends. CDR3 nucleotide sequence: TGTGCCAGCAGTTGGGCCAGAAGGGGGGAAAAACTGTTTTTT. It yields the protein CASSWARRGEKLFF.

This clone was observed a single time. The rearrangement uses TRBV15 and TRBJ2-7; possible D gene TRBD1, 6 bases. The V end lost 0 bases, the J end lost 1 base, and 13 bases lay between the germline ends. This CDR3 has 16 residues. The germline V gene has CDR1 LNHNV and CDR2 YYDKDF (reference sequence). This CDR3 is CATSRDSTGSSYEQYF. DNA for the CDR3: TGTGCCACCAGCAGAGATTCTACAGGGTCATCCTACGAGCAGTACTTC. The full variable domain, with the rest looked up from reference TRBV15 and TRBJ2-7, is DAMVIQNPRYQVTQFGKPVTLSCSQTLNHNVMYWYQQKSSQAPKLLFHYYDKDFNNEADTPDNFQSRRPNTSFCFLDIRSPGLGDTAMYLCATSRDSTGSSYEQYFGPGTRLTVT.

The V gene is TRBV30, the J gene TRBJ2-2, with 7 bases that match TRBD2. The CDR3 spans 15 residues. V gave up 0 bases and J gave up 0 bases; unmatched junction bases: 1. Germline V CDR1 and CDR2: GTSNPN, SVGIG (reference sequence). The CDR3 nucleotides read TGTGCCTGGAGTGTGCGGGGGACGAACACCGGGGAGCTGTTTTTT. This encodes CAWSVRGTNTGELFF. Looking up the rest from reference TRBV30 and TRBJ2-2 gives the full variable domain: SQTIHQWPATLVQPVGSPLSLECTVEGTSNPNLYWYRQAAGRGLQLLFYSVGIGQISSEVPQNLSASRPQDRQFILSSKKLLLSDSGFYLCAWSVRGTNTGELFFGEGSRLTVL.

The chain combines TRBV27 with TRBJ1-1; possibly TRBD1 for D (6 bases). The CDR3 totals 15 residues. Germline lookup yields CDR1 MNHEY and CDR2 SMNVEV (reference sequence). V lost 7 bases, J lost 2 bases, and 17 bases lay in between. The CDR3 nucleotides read TGTGCCAGCATTAGGGGCAGGGGCCTTAACACTGAAGCTTTCTTT. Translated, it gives CASIRGRGLNTEAFF.

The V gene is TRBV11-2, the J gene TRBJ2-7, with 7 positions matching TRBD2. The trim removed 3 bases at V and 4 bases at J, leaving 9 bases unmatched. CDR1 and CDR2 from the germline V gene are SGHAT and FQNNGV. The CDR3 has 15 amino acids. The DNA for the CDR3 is TGTGCCAGCAGCTTCAGCGGGGCTGGGGGTTACGAGCAGTACTTC. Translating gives CASSFSGAGGYEQYF.